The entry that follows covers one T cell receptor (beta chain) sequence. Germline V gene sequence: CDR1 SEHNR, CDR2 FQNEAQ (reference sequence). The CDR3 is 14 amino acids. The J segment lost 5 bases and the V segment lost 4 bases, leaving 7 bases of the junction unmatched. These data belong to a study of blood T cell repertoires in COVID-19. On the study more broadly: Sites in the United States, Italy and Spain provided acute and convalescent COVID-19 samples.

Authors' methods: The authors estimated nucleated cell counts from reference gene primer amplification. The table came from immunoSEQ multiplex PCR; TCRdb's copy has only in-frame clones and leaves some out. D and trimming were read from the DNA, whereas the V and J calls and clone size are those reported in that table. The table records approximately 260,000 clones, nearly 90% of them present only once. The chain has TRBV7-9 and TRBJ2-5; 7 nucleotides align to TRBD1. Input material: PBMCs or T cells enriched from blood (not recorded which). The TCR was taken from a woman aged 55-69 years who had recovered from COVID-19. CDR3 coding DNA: TGTGCCAGCAGCTCTCGAGGGGGCTTGGAGACCCAGTACTTC. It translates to CASSSRGGLETQYF.